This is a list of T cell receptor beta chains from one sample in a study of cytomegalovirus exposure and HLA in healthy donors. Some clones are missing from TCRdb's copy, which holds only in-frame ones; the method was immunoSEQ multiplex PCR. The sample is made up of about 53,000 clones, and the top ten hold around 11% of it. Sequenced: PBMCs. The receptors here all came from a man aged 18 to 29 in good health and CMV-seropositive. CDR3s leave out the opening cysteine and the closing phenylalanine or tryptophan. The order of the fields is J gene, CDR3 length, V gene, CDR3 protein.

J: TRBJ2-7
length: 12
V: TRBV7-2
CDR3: ASSHQTGPYEQY

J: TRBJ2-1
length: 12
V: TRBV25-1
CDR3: ASYHASSGNEQF

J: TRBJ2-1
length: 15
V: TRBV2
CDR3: ASSPDSPEVTYNEQF

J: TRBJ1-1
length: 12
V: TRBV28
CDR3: ASSFGGGDTEAF

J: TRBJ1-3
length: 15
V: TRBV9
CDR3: ASSYNAGQGAGNTIY

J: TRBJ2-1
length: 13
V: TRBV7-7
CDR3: ASSRDSSSYNEQF

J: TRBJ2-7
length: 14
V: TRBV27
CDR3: ASSPLSSGTSYEQY

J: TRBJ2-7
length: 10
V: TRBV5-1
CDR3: ASSLIADEQY

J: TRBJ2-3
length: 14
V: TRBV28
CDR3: ASSLWGGRPTDTQY

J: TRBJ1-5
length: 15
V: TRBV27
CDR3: ASSQMTGAYSNQPQH

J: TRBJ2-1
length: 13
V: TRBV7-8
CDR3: ASSVRTSGRDEQF

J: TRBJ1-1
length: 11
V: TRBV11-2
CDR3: ASSEQGRTEAF

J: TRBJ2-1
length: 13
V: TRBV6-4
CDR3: ASSALAGLRNEQF

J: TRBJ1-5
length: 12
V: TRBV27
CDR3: ASSSTGFTQPQH

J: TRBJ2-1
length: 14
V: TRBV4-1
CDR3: ASSQELASSYNEQF

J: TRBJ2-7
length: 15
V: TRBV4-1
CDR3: ASSQFLGVIVSYEQY

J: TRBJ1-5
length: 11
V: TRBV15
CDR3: ATTPDRDQPQH

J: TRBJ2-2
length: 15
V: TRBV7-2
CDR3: ASSFSRDRGRAGELF

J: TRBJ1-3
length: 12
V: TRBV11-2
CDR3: ASSSGFSGNTIY

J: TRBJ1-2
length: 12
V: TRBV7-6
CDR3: ASSLGLGAGGYT

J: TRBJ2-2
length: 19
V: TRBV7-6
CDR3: ASSLIRWDRVTQPNTGELF

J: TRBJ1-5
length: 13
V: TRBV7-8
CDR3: ASSLVASLGQPQH

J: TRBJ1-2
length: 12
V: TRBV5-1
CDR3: ASSLVELNYGYT

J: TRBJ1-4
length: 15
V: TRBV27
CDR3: ASSSTLGRGVNEKLF

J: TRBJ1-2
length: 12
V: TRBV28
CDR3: ASSTRGGSYGYT

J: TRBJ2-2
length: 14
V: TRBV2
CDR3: ASSEGQGIRTGELF

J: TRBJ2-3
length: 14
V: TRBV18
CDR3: ASSHGLAGNTDTQY

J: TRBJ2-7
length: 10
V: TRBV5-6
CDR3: ASSLGAYEQY

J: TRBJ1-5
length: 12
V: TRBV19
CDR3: ASSITGGRQPQH

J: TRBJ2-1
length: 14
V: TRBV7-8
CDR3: ASSFLAGAGYNEQF

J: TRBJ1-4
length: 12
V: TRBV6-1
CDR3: ASSRGQGNEKLF